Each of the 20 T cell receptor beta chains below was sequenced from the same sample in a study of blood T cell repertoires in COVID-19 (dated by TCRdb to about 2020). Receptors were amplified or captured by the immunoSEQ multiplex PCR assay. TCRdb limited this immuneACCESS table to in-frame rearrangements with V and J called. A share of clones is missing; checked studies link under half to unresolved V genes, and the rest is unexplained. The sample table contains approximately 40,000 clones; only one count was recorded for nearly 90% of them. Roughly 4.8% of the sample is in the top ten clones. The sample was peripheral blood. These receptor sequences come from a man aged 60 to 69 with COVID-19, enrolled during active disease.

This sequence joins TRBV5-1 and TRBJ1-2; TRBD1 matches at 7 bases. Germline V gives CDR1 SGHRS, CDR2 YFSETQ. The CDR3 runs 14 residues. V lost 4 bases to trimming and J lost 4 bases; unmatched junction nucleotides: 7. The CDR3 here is CASSPLQGGYGYTF. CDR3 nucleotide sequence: TGCGCCAGCAGCCCTCTTCAGGGGGGCTATGGCTACACCTTC.

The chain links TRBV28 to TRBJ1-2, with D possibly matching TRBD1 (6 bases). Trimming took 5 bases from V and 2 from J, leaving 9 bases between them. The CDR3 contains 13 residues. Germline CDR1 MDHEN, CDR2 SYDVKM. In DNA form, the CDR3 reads TGTGCCAGCAGTACCGGACAGAACTATGGCTACACCTTC. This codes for CASSTGQNYGYTF.

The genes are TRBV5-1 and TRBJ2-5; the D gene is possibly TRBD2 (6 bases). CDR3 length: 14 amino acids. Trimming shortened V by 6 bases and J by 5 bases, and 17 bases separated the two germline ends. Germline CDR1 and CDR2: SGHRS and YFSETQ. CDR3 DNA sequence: TGCGCCAGCACCACGGACGCGGGGTTGGAGACCCAGTACTTC. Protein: CASTTDAGLETQYF. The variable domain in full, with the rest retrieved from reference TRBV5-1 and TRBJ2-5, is KAGVTQTPRYLIKTRGQQVTLSCSPISGHRSVSWYQQTPGQGLQFLFEYFSETQRNKGNFPGRFSGRQFSNSRSEMNVSTLELGDSALYLCASTTDAGLETQYFGPGTRLLVL.

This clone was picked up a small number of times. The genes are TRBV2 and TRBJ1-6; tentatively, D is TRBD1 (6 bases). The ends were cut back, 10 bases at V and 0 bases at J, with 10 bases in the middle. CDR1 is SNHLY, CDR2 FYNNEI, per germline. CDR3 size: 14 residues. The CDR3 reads CAMGASSYNSPLHF. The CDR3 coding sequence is TGTGCCATGGGGGCGAGCTCCTATAATTCACCCCTCCACTTT.

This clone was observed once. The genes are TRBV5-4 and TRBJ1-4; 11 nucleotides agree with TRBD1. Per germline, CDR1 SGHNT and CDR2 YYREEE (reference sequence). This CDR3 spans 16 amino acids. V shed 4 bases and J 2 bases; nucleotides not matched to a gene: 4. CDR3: CASSRTGGSTNEKLFF. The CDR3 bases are TGTGCCAGCAGCCGGACAGGGGGCTCTACTAATGAAAAACTGTTTTTT.

The chain's CDR3 is CASSSTTGGTEAFF. CDR3 nucleotides: TGCGCCAGCAGCTCAACCACCGGAGGAACTGAAGCTTTCTTT. The chain joins TRBV5-1 to TRBJ1-1; unclear D gene. The V and J ends lost 3 bases and 5 bases respectively, with 14 bases between them. Germline CDR1 and CDR2: SGHRS and YFSETQ. This CDR3 region has 14 residues.

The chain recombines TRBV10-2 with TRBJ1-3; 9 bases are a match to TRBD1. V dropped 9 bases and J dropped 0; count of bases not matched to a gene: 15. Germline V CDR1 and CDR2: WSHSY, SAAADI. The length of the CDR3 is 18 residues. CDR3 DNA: TGCGCCAGTCAAGACCGGGACAGGGTCCTCATCTCTGGAAACACCATATATTTT. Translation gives CASQDRDRVLISGNTIYF.

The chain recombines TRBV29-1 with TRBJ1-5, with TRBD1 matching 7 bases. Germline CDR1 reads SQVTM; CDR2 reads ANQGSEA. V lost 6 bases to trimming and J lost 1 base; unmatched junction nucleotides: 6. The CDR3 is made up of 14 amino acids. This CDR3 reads CSVSTGVSNQPQHF. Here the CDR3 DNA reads TGCAGCGTCTCTACAGGGGTCAGCAATCAGCCCCAGCATTTT.

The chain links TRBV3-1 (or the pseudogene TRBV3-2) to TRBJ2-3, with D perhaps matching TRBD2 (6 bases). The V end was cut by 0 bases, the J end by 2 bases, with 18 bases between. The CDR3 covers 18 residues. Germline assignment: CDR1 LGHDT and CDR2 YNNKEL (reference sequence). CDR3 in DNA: TGTGCCAGCAGCCAAGAACCCGGGGGATTTCGGACCACAGATACGCAGTATTTT. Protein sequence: CASSQEPGGFRTTDTQYF.

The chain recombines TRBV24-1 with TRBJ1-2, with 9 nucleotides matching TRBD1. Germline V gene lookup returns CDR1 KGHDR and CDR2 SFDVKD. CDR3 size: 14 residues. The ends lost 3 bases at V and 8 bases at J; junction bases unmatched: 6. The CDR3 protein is CATSDPGQGYGYTF. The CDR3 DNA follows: TGTGCCACCAGTGATCCGGGACAGGGTTACGGCTACACCTTC.

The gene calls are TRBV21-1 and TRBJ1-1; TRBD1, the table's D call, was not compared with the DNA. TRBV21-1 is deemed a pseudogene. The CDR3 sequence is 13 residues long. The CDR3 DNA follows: TGTGCCAGCAGCAAAGATGGGACATTCGAAGCTTTCTTT. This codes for CASSKDGTFEAFF.

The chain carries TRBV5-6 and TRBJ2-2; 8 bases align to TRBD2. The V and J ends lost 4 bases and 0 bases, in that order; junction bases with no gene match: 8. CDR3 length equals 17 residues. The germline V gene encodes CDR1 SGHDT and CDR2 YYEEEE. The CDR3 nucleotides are TGTGCCAGCAGCGTCCCGGGGGGGCGGTCGAACACCGGGGAGCTGTTTTTT. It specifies CASSVPGGRSNTGELFF.

CDR3 bases: TGTGCCAGTAGTATCGGGACAGGGGCCTCCTACGAGCAGTACTTC. Translated: CASSIGTGASYEQYF. This chain joins TRBV19 and TRBJ2-7, with 10 bases identical to TRBD1. The CDR3 has 15 residues. After removal of 3 bases from V and 0 bases from J, the junction contained 2 bases not matched to a gene. Germline V gene data show CDR1 as LNHDA and CDR2 as SQIVND (reference sequence).

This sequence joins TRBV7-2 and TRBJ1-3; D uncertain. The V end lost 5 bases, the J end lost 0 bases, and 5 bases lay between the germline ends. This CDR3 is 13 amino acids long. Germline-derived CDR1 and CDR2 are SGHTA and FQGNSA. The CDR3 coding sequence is TGTGCCAGCAGCCCTCTCTCTGGAAACACCATATATTTT. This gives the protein CASSPLSGNTIYF. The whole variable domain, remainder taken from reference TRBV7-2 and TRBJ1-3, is GAGVSQSPSNKVTEKGKDVELRCDPISGHTALYWYRQSLGQGLEFLIYFQGNSAPDKSGLPSDRFSAERTGGSVSTLTIQRTQQEDSAVYLCASSPLSGNTIYFGEGSWLTVV.

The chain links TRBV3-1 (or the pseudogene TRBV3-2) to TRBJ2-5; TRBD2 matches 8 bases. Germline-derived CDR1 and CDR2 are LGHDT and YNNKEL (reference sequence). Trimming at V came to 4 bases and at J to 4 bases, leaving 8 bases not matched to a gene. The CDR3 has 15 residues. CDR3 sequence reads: CASSRLDGRGETQYF. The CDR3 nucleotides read TGTGCCAGCAGCCGCCTTGACGGGAGGGGAGAGACCCAGTACTTC.

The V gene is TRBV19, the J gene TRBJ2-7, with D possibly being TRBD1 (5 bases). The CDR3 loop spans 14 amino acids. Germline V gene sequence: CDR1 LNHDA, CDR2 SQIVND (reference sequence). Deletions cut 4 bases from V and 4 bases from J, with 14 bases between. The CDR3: CASSSQGKMYEQYF. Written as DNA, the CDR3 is TGTGCCAGTAGTAGTCAGGGAAAAATGTACGAGCAGTACTTC. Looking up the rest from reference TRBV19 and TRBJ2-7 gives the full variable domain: DGGITQSPKYLFRKEGQNVTLSCEQNLNHDAMYWYRQDPGQGLRLIYYSQIVNDFQKGDIAEGYSVSREKKESFPLTVTSAQKNPTAFYLCASSSQGKMYEQYFGPGTRLTVT.

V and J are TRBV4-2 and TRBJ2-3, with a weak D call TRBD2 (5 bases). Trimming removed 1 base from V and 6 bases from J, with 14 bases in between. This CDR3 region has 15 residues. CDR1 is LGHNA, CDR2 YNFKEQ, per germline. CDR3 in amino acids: CASSQGAGQVDTQYF. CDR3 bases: TGTGCCAGCAGCCAAGGGGCGGGCCAGGTCGATACGCAGTATTTT.

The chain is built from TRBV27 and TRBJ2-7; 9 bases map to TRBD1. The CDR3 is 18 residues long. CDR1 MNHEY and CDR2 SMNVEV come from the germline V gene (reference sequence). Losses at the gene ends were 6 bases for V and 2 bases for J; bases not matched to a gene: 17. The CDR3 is CASSLSHPTGTGTYEQYF. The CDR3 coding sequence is TGTGCCAGCAGCCTTTCCCACCCAACCGGGACAGGGACCTACGAGCAGTACTTC.

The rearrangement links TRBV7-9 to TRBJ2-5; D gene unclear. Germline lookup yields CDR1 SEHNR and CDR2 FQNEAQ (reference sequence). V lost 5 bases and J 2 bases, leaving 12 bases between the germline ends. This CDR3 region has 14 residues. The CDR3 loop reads CASSPYTGQETQYF. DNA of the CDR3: TGTGCCAGCAGCCCGTATACCGGTCAAGAGACCCAGTACTTC.

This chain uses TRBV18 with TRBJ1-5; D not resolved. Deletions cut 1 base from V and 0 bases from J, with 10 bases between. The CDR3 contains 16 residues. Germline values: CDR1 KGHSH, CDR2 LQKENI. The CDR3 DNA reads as TGTGCCAGCTCACCACAGCGAGCTTCTAGCAATCAGCCCCAGCATTTT. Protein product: CASSPQRASSNQPQHF.